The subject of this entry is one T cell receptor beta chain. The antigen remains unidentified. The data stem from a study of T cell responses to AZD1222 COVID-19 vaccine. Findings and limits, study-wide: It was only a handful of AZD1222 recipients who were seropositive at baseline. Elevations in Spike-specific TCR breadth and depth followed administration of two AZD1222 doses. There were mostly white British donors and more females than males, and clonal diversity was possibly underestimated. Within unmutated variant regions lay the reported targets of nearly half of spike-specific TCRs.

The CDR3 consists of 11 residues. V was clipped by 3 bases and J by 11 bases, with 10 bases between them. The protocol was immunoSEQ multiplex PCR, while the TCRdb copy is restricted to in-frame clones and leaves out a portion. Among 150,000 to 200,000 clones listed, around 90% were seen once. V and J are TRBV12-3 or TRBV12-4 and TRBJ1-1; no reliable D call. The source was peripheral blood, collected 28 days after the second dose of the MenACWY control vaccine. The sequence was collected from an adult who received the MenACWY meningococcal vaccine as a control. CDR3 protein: CASSFRQAAFF. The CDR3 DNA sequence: TGTGCCAGCAGTTTCCGCCAGGCGGCTTTCTTT.